This T cell receptor beta chain was recovered during a study of blood T cell repertoires in COVID-19. Generated by immunoSEQ multiplex PCR, the TCRdb table keeps only in-frame clones and is missing some. Among some 300,000 clones listed, about 91% were seen once. This CDR3 spans 16 amino acids. CDR1 and CDR2 from the germline V gene are SGHTA and FQGTGA. V lost 0 bases, J lost 1 base, and 1 base stayed unmatched. The genes are TRBV7-3 and TRBJ2-2, with 8 bases that match TRBD2. This clonotype was obtained from a woman in her twenties or thirties who had recovered from COVID-19. The material sequenced was peripheral blood. The CDR3 is CASSLTGLGNTGELFF. The CDR3 DNA reads TGTGCCAGCAGCTTAACGGGACTAGGGAACACCGGGGAGCTGTTTTTT.